Listed here are 7 T cell receptor beta chains from one sample, sequenced in a study of blood T cell repertoires in COVID-19. Clones were sequenced by immunoSEQ multiplex PCR, and TCRdb holds only the in-frame ones, with some missing. The sample yields 120,000 or so clones, around 68% seen once. Sequenced input: peripheral blood. These receptors all stem from a woman between 55 and 75 years old with acute or convalescent COVID-19.

The rearrangement links TRBV6-1 to TRBJ2-6, with D uncertain. The CDR3 is 16 amino acids. Trimming pared 3 bases from V and 0 bases from J, leaving 9 bases between. CDR1 is MNHNS and CDR2 is SASEGT in the germline V gene. In DNA, the CDR3 is TGTGCCAGCAGTGATTCCAGAAGCTCTGGGGCCAACGTCCTGACTTTC. Amino acids: CASSDSRSSGANVLTF.

In this sample, this clone turned up a few times. The V and J genes are TRBV29-1 and TRBJ1-1; 8 nucleotides match TRBD1. Germline V gives CDR1 SQVTM, CDR2 ANQGSEA. The J segment lost 1 base and the V segment lost 2 bases, leaving 9 bases of the junction unmatched. This CDR3 spans 16 amino acids. CDR3: CSVEILFGTGNTEAFF. CDR3 nucleotides: TGCAGCGTTGAAATTTTGTTCGGGACAGGGAACACTGAAGCTTTCTTT.

The V gene is TRBV19, the J gene TRBJ1-2; TRBD1 might be the D (5 bases). Germline CDR1 reads LNHDA; CDR2 reads SQIVND (reference sequence). The V end was cut by 3 bases, the J end by 8 bases, with 16 bases between. CDR3 length: 14 residues. CDR3 sequence (DNA): TGTGCCAGTAGTATCCAACCGGGACTGGGAGGCTACACCTTC. It encodes CASSIQPGLGGYTF.

The chain employs TRBV27 and TRBJ1-2; D is possibly TRBD1 (6 bases). The CDR3 is 15 residues long. Germline CDR1 reads MNHEY; CDR2 reads SMNVEV (reference sequence). The ends were cut back, 0 bases at V and 7 bases at J, with 15 bases in the middle. The CDR3 is CASSLSSTGLLGYTF. The CDR3, as DNA: TGTGCCAGCAGTTTATCGAGCACAGGGCTCCTTGGCTACACCTTC.

The rearrangement links TRBV3-1 (or the pseudogene TRBV3-2) to TRBJ2-7; D is undetermined. Trimming stripped 0 bases from V and 7 bases from J, with 10 bases between. The CDR3 covers 13 residues. Germline-derived CDR1 and CDR2 are LGHDT and YNNKEL (reference sequence). In nucleotides, the CDR3 is TGTGCCAGCAGCCAAGACTTTTCACGGGAGCAGTACTTC. Protein: CASSQDFSREQYF.

The V and J genes are TRBV7-8 and TRBJ1-2; 11 bases match TRBD1. After removal of 5 bases from V and 4 bases from J, the junction contained 12 bases not matched to a gene. This CDR3 comprises 17 residues. The germline V gene has CDR1 SGHVS and CDR2 FQNEAQ. As DNA, the CDR3 is TGTGCCAGCAGCAGAACCGGGACAGGGGGGACTGTCTATGGCTACACCTTC. Encoded protein: CASSRTGTGGTVYGYTF. Full variable domain (outside the CDR3, taken from reference TRBV7-8 and TRBJ1-2): GAGVSQSPRYKVAKRGQDVALRCDPISGHVSLFWYQQALGQGPEFLTYFQNEAQLDKSGLPSDRFFAERPEGSVSTLKIQRTQQEDSAVYLCASSRTGTGGTVYGYTFGSGTRLTVV.

This clone appeared a few times. The CDR3 protein is CASKGPGQTEAFF. The CDR3 DNA reads TGTGCCAGTAAGGGCCCGGGACAAACTGAAGCTTTCTTT. J is TRBJ1-1 and V is TRBV19, with D perhaps TRBD1 (6 bases). Trimming stripped 7 bases from V and 5 bases from J, with 14 bases between. Germline CDR1 and CDR2: LNHDA and SQIVND (reference sequence). This CDR3 has 13 residues. The full variable domain, rest sourced from reference TRBV19 and TRBJ1-1, is DGGITQSPKYLFRKEGQNVTLSCEQNLNHDAMYWYRQDPGQGLRLIYYSQIVNDFQKGDIAEGYSVSREKKESFPLTVTSAQKNPTAFYLCASKGPGQTEAFFGQGTRLTVV.